This T cell receptor (beta chain) was documented in a study of regulatory T cells in long-lasting Graves disease. The study's findings and limits: Favoring TRBV28, TRBJ1-2 and TRBJ2-5 was a feature seen in persistent disease. TCR diversity was lower in persistent Graves' patients than in newly diagnosed ones. Accuracy may have been reduced by the small sample size.

The time point was: newly diagnosed GD, antithyroid drugs for less than 3 months. Extracted PBMC RNA gave rise to the TCR library. EDTA tubes collected 7.5 to 9.5 milliliters of peripheral blood. Building of the TCR beta libraries involved iRepertoire HTBI primers and Arm-PCR of CDR3 regions. One entry per CDR3 protein, called by TCRdb with MiXCR from the multiplex PCR reads. This sample has under 300,000 distinct CDR3 sequences, with about 17% found just once. This clonotype was detected ten times or more. Its target is unknown. Germline V lookup: CDR1 MDHEN, CDR2 SYDVKM. The J segment lost 3 bases and the V segment lost 6 bases, leaving 5 bases of the junction unmatched. This CDR3 region has 15 residues.

The chain has TRBV28 and TRBJ2-3; 11 bases are a match to TRBD2. Sample: peripheral blood mononuclear cells (PBMCs), taken at new diagnosis, from a patient treated with antithyroid drugs. The TCR sequence derives from a female donor with Graves disease. CDR3 DNA sequence: TGTGCCAGCAGGAATAGCGGGAGGGTAACAGATACGCAGTATTTT. It encodes CASRNSGRVTDTQYF.